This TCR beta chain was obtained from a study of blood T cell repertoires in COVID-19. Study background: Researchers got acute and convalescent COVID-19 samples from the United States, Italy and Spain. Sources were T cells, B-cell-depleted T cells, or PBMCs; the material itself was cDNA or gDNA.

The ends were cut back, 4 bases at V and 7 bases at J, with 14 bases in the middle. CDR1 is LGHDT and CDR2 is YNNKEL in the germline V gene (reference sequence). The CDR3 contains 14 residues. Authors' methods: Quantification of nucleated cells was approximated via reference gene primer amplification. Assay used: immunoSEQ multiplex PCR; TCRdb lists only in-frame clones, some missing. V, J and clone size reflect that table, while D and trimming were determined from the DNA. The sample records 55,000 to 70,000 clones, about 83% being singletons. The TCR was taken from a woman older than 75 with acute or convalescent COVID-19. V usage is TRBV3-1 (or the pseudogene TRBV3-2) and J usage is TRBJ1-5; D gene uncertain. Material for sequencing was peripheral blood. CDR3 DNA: TGTGCCAGCAGCCCCCGTGTGGCGGGGCAGCCCCAGCATTTT. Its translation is CASSPRVAGQPQHF.